The 23 T cell receptor beta chains below all came from one sample that was sequenced in a study of OX40 agonist ivuxolimab in advanced cancers. The repertoire was sequenced with immunoSEQ multiplex PCR; TCRdb's copy has only in-frame clones and lacks some. In the table there are over 15,000 clones, 72% of which are singletons. This material consisted of CD4+ or CD8+ T cells sorted from blood, taken in a trial of the OX40 agonist ivuxolimab. Receptor source: an adult with an advanced solid tumor such as melanoma, head and neck, liver or kidney cancer.

This chain uses TRBV15 with TRBJ2-3; a possible D gene is TRBD2 (5 bases). Trimming took off 0 bases at V and 10 bases at J, with 14 bases between the two ends. Germline-derived CDR1 and CDR2 are LNHNV and YYDKDF (reference sequence). The CDR3 spans 14 residues. CDR3 amino acids: CATSRDLAQAAQYF. CDR3 sequence (DNA): TGTGCCACCAGCAGAGATCTCGCCCAAGCGGCGCAGTATTTT.

V gene TRBV11-3 combines with J gene TRBJ2-5, with 7 bases aligning to TRBD1. J was trimmed by 3 bases and V by 6 bases; bases with no gene match: 10. CDR3 size: 15 residues. From germline, CDR1 is SGHNT and CDR2 YENEEA. As DNA, the CDR3 is TGTGCCAGCAGATTCCGATTCCAGGGGGAAGAGACCCAGTACTTC. The encoded protein is CASRFRFQGEETQYF.

The rearrangement links TRBV7-9 to TRBJ1-1; D gene ambiguous. CDR1 is SEHNR, CDR2 FQNEAQ, per germline (reference sequence). The CDR3 loop spans 14 amino acids. V lost 1 base to trimming and J lost 1 base, with 7 bases between them. CDR3 DNA sequence: TGTGCCAGCAGCTTAGTACAGTCGAACACTGAAGCTTTCTTT. Protein sequence: CASSLVQSNTEAFF.

The rearrangement joins TRBV30 to TRBJ2-7, with unresolved D. The CDR3 consists of 13 residues. From germline, CDR1 is GTSNPN and CDR2 SVGIG (reference sequence). Deletions cut 0 bases from V and 3 bases from J, with 9 bases between. CDR3 DNA: TGTGCCTGGAGTGTACGGCTGTACTACGAGCAGTACTTC. Translated: CAWSVRLYYEQYF.

The chain is built from TRBV9 and TRBJ2-7; 11 nucleotides match TRBD1. The ends lost 0 bases at V and 4 bases at J; junction bases unmatched: 9. This CDR3 is 17 amino acids long. Germline V lookup: CDR1 SGDLS, CDR2 YYNGEE. CDR3 sequence reads: CASSVVPIGQGAYEQYF. CDR3 in DNA: TGTGCCAGCAGCGTAGTCCCTATAGGACAGGGGGCATACGAGCAGTACTTC.

This sequence joins TRBV5-1 and TRBJ1-2; the D gene is possibly TRBD1 (6 bases). V dropped 4 bases and J dropped 3 bases, with 22 bases sitting between them. The germline V gene has CDR1 SGHRS and CDR2 YFSETQ. The CDR3 consists of 17 residues. CDR3 amino acids: CASSPETGLTRYYGYTF. DNA for the CDR3: TGCGCCAGCAGCCCCGAAACAGGGCTAACCCGATACTATGGCTACACCTTC.

This clone has just one count. The V call is TRBV5-6, the J call TRBJ2-7, with TRBD2 matching 8 bases. Germline CDR1 SGHDT, CDR2 YYEEEE. The CDR3 length is 15 residues. The junction had 12 bases not matched to a gene; V was cut back by 3 bases and J by 7 bases. The CDR3 bases are TGTGCCAGCAGCTCGGGGGGACTAGTCGTTGATGAGCAGTACTTC. Translation: CASSSGGLVVDEQYF.

The chain combines TRBV4-1 with TRBJ2-7; 10 bases agree with TRBD1. The germline V gene encodes CDR1 MGHRA and CDR2 YSYEKL. After removal of 4 bases from V and 2 bases from J, the junction contained 5 bases not matched to a gene. The CDR3 contains 15 residues. In nucleotides, the CDR3 is TGCGCCAGCAGCCCCGGACAGGGGGTACCCTACGAGCAGTACTTC. Amino acid sequence: CASSPGQGVPYEQYF.

The V and J genes are TRBV6-1 and TRBJ1-1; no clear D. Germline-derived CDR1 and CDR2 are MNHNS and SASEGT. The length of the CDR3 is 14 residues. With 5 bases removed from V and 14 bases from J, the gap between germline ends came to 24 bases. CDR3 sequence reads: CASSKWEVNTEAFF. The CDR3 DNA sequence: TGTGCCAGCAGTAAATGGGAGGTGAACACTGAGGCCTTCTTT.

The CDR3 bases are TGTGCCAGCAGCGCCTGGACAGGGGATGGGACAGATACGCAGTATTTT. This translates into CASSAWTGDGTDTQYF. The V gene is TRBV9, the J gene TRBJ2-3; 9 bases align to TRBD1. The germline gives CDR1 SGDLS, CDR2 YYNGEE. The CDR3 spans 16 residues. V lost 3 bases, J lost 3 bases, and 8 bases stayed unmatched.

The rearrangement uses TRBV9 and TRBJ2-1; D is ambiguous. Germline loops: CDR1 SGDLS, CDR2 YYNGEE. V lost 4 bases to trimming and J lost 4 bases, with 9 bases between them. CDR3 size: 13 residues. The CDR3 DNA reads TGTGCCAGCAGCCGCCGCCTTTACAATGAGCAGTTCTTC. Protein sequence: CASSRRLYNEQFF.

The chain links TRBV11-2 to TRBJ1-5; no reliable D call. This CDR3 region has 15 residues. V was clipped by 0 bases and J by 0 bases, with 6 bases between them. CDR1 and CDR2 from the germline V gene are SGHAT and FQNNGV. The CDR3 DNA reads TGTGCCAGCAGCTTAGAATGGGATAGCAATCAGCCCCAGCATTTT. Protein sequence: CASSLEWDSNQPQHF. The entire variable domain, with the rest obtained from reference TRBV11-2 and TRBJ1-5, is as follows: EAGVAQSPRYKIIEKRQSVAFWCNPISGHATLYWYQQILGQGPKLLIQFQNNGVVDDSQLPKDRFSAERLKGVDSTLKIQPAKLEDSAVYLCASSLEWDSNQPQHFGDGTRLSIL.

The V call is TRBV7-2, the J call TRBJ2-7, with 10 bases matching TRBD2. Germline values: CDR1 SGHTA, CDR2 FQGNSA. This CDR3 region has 15 residues. V lost 1 base, J lost 6 bases, and 6 bases stayed unmatched. The CDR3 reads CASSLVGLAASEQYF. The CDR3 coding sequence is TGTGCCAGCAGCTTAGTAGGACTAGCGGCCTCCGAGCAGTACTTC.

This rearrangement joins TRBV25-1 to TRBJ2-1; D is tentatively TRBD1 or TRBD2 (5 bases each). The V and J ends lost 5 bases and 9 bases respectively, with 8 bases between them. The CDR3 is made up of 11 amino acids. Germline CDR1 reads MGHDK; CDR2 reads SYGVNS. CDR3 protein: CASSLGTEQFF. CDR3 DNA: TGTGCCAGCAGTCTGGGGACTGAGCAGTTCTTC.

Note on this clone: The junction departs from the called germline gene at one end, perhaps through a read error. Other DNA sequences in the same sample also yield this CDR3. The chain uses TRBV29-1 and TRBJ2-1; D is possibly TRBD2 (7 bases). The germline V gene encodes CDR1 SQVTM and CDR2 ANQGSEA. The CDR3 runs to 18 residues. The CDR3 loop is CRVEGGGGAGGSYNEQFF. CDR3 coding DNA: TGCCGCGTTGAAGGGGGGGGAGGGGCAGGAGGTTCCTACAATGAGCAGTTCTTC.

J is TRBJ2-7 and V is TRBV14; no clear D. Trimming removed 5 bases at V and 5 bases at J, with 7 bases between. CDR1 SGHDN and CDR2 FVKESK come from the germline V gene. The CDR3 is made up of 11 amino acids. The CDR3 loop reads CASSIGHEQYF. CDR3 nucleotide sequence: TGTGCCAGCAGCATCGGGCACGAGCAGTACTTC. Full variable domain (remainder filled in from reference TRBV14 and TRBJ2-7): EAGVTQFPSHSVIEKGQTVTLRCDPISGHDNLYWYRRVMGKEIKFLLHFVKESKQDESGMPNNRFLAERTGGTYSTLKVQPAELEDSGVYFCASSIGHEQYFGPGTRLTVT.

DNA for the CDR3: TGTGCCAGCAGCCACGGATCCACTCAAGAGACCCAGTACTTC. Protein product: CASSHGSTQETQYF. The chain carries TRBV6-5 and TRBJ2-5; the D is unclear. Per germline, CDR1 MNHEY and CDR2 SVGAGI. CDR3 length equals 14 residues. Trimming took 6 bases from V and 2 from J, leaving 13 bases between them.

The V gene is TRBV11-2, the J gene TRBJ2-7, with TRBD2 identical over 11 bases. Germline loops: CDR1 SGHAT, CDR2 FQNNGV. The CDR3 consists of 16 residues. Trimming at V came to 3 bases and at J to 3 bases, leaving 7 bases not matched to a gene. DNA of the CDR3: TGTGCCAGCAGCTTTTTGGCTAGCGGGGGGCTCTACGAGCAGTACTTC. Residues: CASSFLASGGLYEQYF.

This clone was recorded once. The chain uses TRBV27 and TRBJ2-7, with a possible D match to TRBD1 (6 bases). Trimming cost V 1 base and J 4 bases, with 17 bases left between them. The length of the CDR3 is 16 residues. Germline assignment: CDR1 MNHEY and CDR2 SMNVEV (reference sequence). As DNA, the CDR3 is TGTGCCAGCAGTTTATTCCGGCCAGGGGCTGGGTACGAGCAGTACTTC. Its protein is CASSLFRPGAGYEQYF.

This sequence joins TRBV27 and TRBJ2-3; tentatively, D is TRBD1 (6 bases). The V and J ends lost 4 bases and 5 bases respectively, with 13 bases between them. In germline, CDR1 is MNHEY, CDR2 SMNVEV (reference sequence). This CDR3 spans 14 amino acids. The CDR3: CASSSEPRGDTQYF. Written as DNA, the CDR3 is TGTGCCAGCAGTTCTGAACCCAGGGGAGATACGCAGTATTTT.

This chain connects TRBV28 to TRBJ2-5, with 8 bases lining up with TRBD2. Germline CDR1 is MDHEN and CDR2 is SYDVKM. With 8 bases clipped from V and 5 bases from J, the junction kept 10 bases outside the gene matches. The CDR3 is made up of 14 amino acids. The CDR3 DNA follows: TGTGCCAGCGTCCGGGGAGCGGGGGTGGAGACCCAGTACTTC. It is translated as CASVRGAGVETQYF.

The chain links TRBV10-3 to TRBJ2-7, with 11 bases aligning to TRBD1. J gave up 5 bases and V 7 bases, and 4 bases lay outside the gene matches. The CDR3 runs 13 residues. The V gene's germline CDR1 is ENHRY and CDR2 SYGVKD. The CDR3 spells CAITRDRGDEQYF. CDR3 DNA sequence: TGTGCCATCACGAGGGACAGGGGGGACGAGCAGTACTTC.

V and J are TRBV5-3 and TRBJ1-3, with 10 bases aligning to TRBD1. TRBV5-3 is an ORF, with its function uncertain. This CDR3 has 12 amino acids. J gave up 5 bases and V 10 bases, and 3 bases lay outside the gene matches. Written as DNA, the CDR3 is TGTGCCGAGACAGGGGGCCGAAACACCATATATTTT. Protein sequence: CAETGGRNTIYF.